Presented here are 32 T cell receptor beta chains from one specimen sequenced in a study of cytomegalovirus exposure and HLA in healthy donors (dated by TCRdb to about 2017). The receptor library was made with the immunoSEQ multiplex PCR assay. For the multiplex PCR, a mixture combining 60 forward primers for TCR Vbeta segments and 13 reverse primers for TCR Jbeta segments was used. TCRdb obtained this table from immuneACCESS and retained in-frame rearrangements with V and J assigned. These tables miss some clones; where compared with another copy, unresolved V genes account for less than half of the shortfall, and the remainder is unexplained. The sample records around 170,000 clones, 60% to 85% of which are singletons. The leading ten clones occupy around 1.5% of the sample. Sequencing was done on a sample of PBMCs. Every receptor here comes from a man aged 18-30 years in good health and CMV-seronegative.

V usage is TRBV30 and J usage is TRBJ1-6, with 8 bases that match TRBD1. The germline gives CDR1 GTSNPN, CDR2 SVGIG (reference sequence). This CDR3 comprises 13 residues. The V segment lost 8 bases and the J segment 11 bases; nucleotides outside the gene matches: 11. The CDR3 coding sequence is TGTGCCGGATCGACAGGGGCGAGGACACCCCTCCACTTT. Translating it yields CAGSTGARTPLHF.

This clone was recorded a few times. The junction shows a germline mismatch at one end, possibly a read error. J is TRBJ1-5 and V is TRBV19, with unresolved D. Germline values: CDR1 LNHDA, CDR2 SQIVND (reference sequence). This CDR3 is built from 15 residues. The CDR3 loop is CASRIPGVSNQPQHF. The CDR3 region has the DNA TGTGCCAGTCGTATCCCAGGCGTCTCGAATCAGCCCCAGCATTTT.

The chain links TRBV27 to TRBJ1-5; D remains unclear. The V end lost 6 bases, the J end lost 7 bases, and 13 bases lay between the germline ends. Germline V lookup: CDR1 MNHEY, CDR2 SMNVEV (reference sequence). CDR3 length: 13 amino acids. The CDR3 is CASRRRVNQPQHF. For the CDR3, the DNA is TGTGCCAGCAGAAGGAGGGTTAACCAGCCCCAGCATTTT.

The chain employs TRBV5-1 and TRBJ1-1, with D maybe TRBD1 (5 bases). The V gene lost 0 bases and the J gene lost 7 bases, with 10 bases spanning the gap. Germline values: CDR1 SGHRS, CDR2 YFSETQ. This CDR3 contains 13 residues. CDR3 nucleotide sequence: TGCGCCAGCAGCTTGGGGACGCAGGGTGAAGCTTTCTTT. Translation gives CASSLGTQGEAFF.

The rearrangement links TRBV30 to TRBJ1-2, with D perhaps matching TRBD1 (5 bases). V was shortened by 0 bases and J by 4 bases, with 9 bases between the two germline ends. Germline values: CDR1 GTSNPN, CDR2 SVGIG (reference sequence). The CDR3 totals 13 residues. CDR3 DNA: TGTGCCTGGAGTGTGGGGCAAAGCTATGGCTACACCTTC. Translating gives CAWSVGQSYGYTF.

The V gene is TRBV5-1, the J gene TRBJ2-1, with D tentatively TRBD2 (7 bases). Per germline, CDR1 SGHRS and CDR2 YFSETQ. Trimming took off 3 bases at V and 0 bases at J, with 13 bases between the two ends. The CDR3 totals 16 residues. The CDR3 sequence is CASSWGGRHSYNEQFF. The CDR3 DNA reads as TGCGCCAGCAGCTGGGGGGGCCGACACTCCTACAATGAGCAGTTCTTC. The full variable domain, rest sourced from reference TRBV5-1 and TRBJ2-1, is KAGVTQTPRYLIKTRGQQVTLSCSPISGHRSVSWYQQTPGQGLQFLFEYFSETQRNKGNFPGRFSGRQFSNSRSEMNVSTLELGDSALYLCASSWGGRHSYNEQFFGPGTRLTVL.

The chain carries TRBV20-1 and TRBJ1-1, with D perhaps TRBD1 (5 bases). Germline V gene sequence: CDR1 DFQATT, CDR2 SNEGSKA (reference sequence). This CDR3 contains 11 residues. Trimming took 3 bases from V and 6 from J, leaving 8 bases between them. The CDR3 DNA reads TGCAGTGCTAGTGGGGCCGCTGAAGCTTTCTTT. Its protein product is CSASGAAEAFF.

The chain links TRBV7-3 to TRBJ2-5; D gene ambiguous. Germline CDR1 SGHTA, CDR2 FQGTGA. Trimming took off 4 bases at V and 9 bases at J, with 12 bases between the two ends. This CDR3 region has 12 residues. The chain's CDR3 is CASSSTGSAQYF. The CDR3 DNA is TGTGCCAGCAGCTCGACTGGCTCGGCCCAGTACTTC.

A few counts support this clone. The V gene is TRBV23-1, the J gene TRBJ2-7; 7 nucleotides agree with TRBD1. TRBV23-1 is classed as an ORF, of uncertain function. The CDR3 is 17 residues long. V dropped 3 bases and J dropped 0; count of bases not matched to a gene: 11. DNA for the CDR3: TGCGCCAGCAGTCAGGGACAGTTTTTACTCCTCTCCTACGAGCAGTACTTC. It codes for CASSQGQFLLLSYEQYF.

This sequence joins TRBV6-5 and TRBJ2-5; D may be TRBD1 (5 bases). Germline CDR1 reads MNHEY; CDR2 reads SVGAGI. V was trimmed by 8 bases and J by 5 bases, leaving 12 bases between them. The CDR3 consists of 12 residues. CDR3 bases: TGTGCCAGCGGCAGGGTCACGGAGACCCAGTACTTC. This codes for CASGRVTETQYF.

The chain uses TRBV5-8 and TRBJ1-5, with 8 bases that match TRBD1. J was trimmed by 5 bases and V by 4 bases; bases with no gene match: 2. CDR3 length: 13 residues. Germline CDR1 and CDR2: SGHTS and YDEGEE. The CDR3 coding sequence is TGTGCCAGCAGCCGACAGGGGTATCAGCCCCAGCATTTT. It translates to CASSRQGYQPQHF.

This clone occurred a few times. The CDR3 sequence: CASSLGPAANYGYTF. Written as DNA, the CDR3 is TGTGCCAGCAGCTTGGGTCCGGCGGCGAACTATGGCTACACCTTC. The chain uses TRBV5-6 and TRBJ1-2, with no clear D. Germline CDR1 and CDR2: SGHDT and YYEEEE. Trimming stripped 0 bases from V and 2 bases from J, with 11 bases between. The CDR3 is 15 amino acids. Drawing the rest from reference TRBV5-6 and TRBJ1-2, the complete variable domain is DAGVTQSPTHLIKTRGQQVTLRCSPKSGHDTVSWYQQALGQGPQFIFQYYEEEERQRGNFPDRFSGHQFPNYSSELNVNALLLGDSALYLCASSLGPAANYGYTFGSGTRLTVV.

This clone was observed a single time. The chain combines TRBV5-1 with TRBJ1-2; tentative D call: TRBD1 (6 bases). Trimming pared 4 bases from V and 1 base from J, leaving 11 bases between. This CDR3 is 14 amino acids long. Germline CDR1 reads SGHRS; CDR2 reads YFSETQ. The CDR3 spells CASSLRDINYGYTF. CDR3 sequence (DNA): TGCGCCAGCAGCCTTCGGGACATTAACTATGGCTACACCTTC.

The chain employs TRBV6-6 and TRBJ1-3; 8 positions match TRBD1. The CDR3 contains 16 residues. Germline CDR1 MNHNY, CDR2 SVGAGI (reference sequence). Trimming at V came to 5 bases and at J to 1 base, leaving 7 bases not matched to a gene. The DNA of the CDR3 is TGTGCCAGCAGTCCGGACAGGGAGGGTTCTGGAAACACCATATATTTT. It codes for CASSPDREGSGNTIYF.

The chain couples TRBV6-1 to TRBJ2-5, with unresolved D. The end of the DNA is better explained by TRBJ2-7, so the J call may be wrong. Per the germline V gene, CDR1 is MNHNS and CDR2 is SASEGT. This CDR3 contains 14 residues. The chain's CDR3 is CASSEVGSKLEQYF. In DNA, the CDR3 is TGTGCCAGCAGTGAAGTCGGGTCCAAACTCGAGCAGTACTTC.

The chain has TRBV5-1 and TRBJ1-4; D may be TRBD1 (6 bases). The germline V gene has CDR1 SGHRS and CDR2 YFSETQ. The CDR3 contains 14 residues. The V end lost 0 bases, the J end lost 7 bases, and 10 bases lay between the germline ends. The chain's CDR3 is CASSLGQAGEKLFF. The CDR3 DNA reads TGCGCCAGCAGCTTGGGACAGGCCGGTGAAAAACTGTTTTTT. The full variable domain, its missing parts supplied by reference TRBV5-1 and TRBJ1-4, is KAGVTQTPRYLIKTRGQQVTLSCSPISGHRSVSWYQQTPGQGLQFLFEYFSETQRNKGNFPGRFSGRQFSNSRSEMNVSTLELGDSALYLCASSLGQAGEKLFFGSGTQLSVL.

The gene calls are TRBV2 and TRBJ2-1; D remains ambiguous. Trimming left V 2 bases short and J 2 bases short, with 10 bases between. CDR3 length equals 15 residues. Germline loops: CDR1 SNHLY, CDR2 FYNNEI. The CDR3 DNA reads TGTGCCAGCAGTGAACGGGTTTCTCCCTACAATGAGCAGTTCTTC. Amino acid sequence: CASSERVSPYNEQFF.

The CDR3 is CASSREGGGQTQYF. As DNA, the CDR3 is TGTGCCAGCAGCCGAGAGGGGGGGGGCCAGACCCAGTACTTC. The rearrangement uses TRBV11-2 and TRBJ2-5; a weak D match, TRBD2 (7 bases). V shed 5 bases and J shed 6 bases, with 16 bases lying between them. The CDR3 spans 14 residues. The germline V gene has CDR1 SGHAT and CDR2 FQNNGV.

A remark on this clone: One end of the junction does not line up with germline, which may come from a read error. This chain joins TRBV7-9 and TRBJ1-1, with a tentative D call TRBD1 (6 bases). Germline-derived CDR1 and CDR2 are SEHNR and FQNEAQ (reference sequence). The CDR3 sequence is 17 residues long. CDR3 protein: CSSSLRGFGQETFEAFF. CDR3 DNA sequence: TGTTCCAGCAGCTTAAGGGGGTTTGGGCAGGAGACCTTTGAAGCTTTCTTT. Together with reference TRBV7-9 and TRBJ1-1, the CDR3 gives the full variable domain: DTGVSQNPRHKITKRGQNVTFRCDPISEHNRLYWYRQTLGQGPEFLTYFQNEAQLEKSRLLSDRFSAERPKGSFSTLEIQRTEQGDSAMYLCSSSLRGFGQETFEAFFGQGTRLTVV.

The rearrangement uses TRBV28 and TRBJ1-2; no definite D call. This CDR3 spans 12 amino acids. V was clipped by 2 bases and J by 6 bases, with 7 bases between them. The germline gives CDR1 MDHEN, CDR2 SYDVKM. The CDR3 spells CASSLPQNGYTF. In DNA, the CDR3 is TGTGCCAGCAGTTTACCACAGAATGGCTACACCTTC.

The rearrangement links TRBV28 to TRBJ2-5; 7 nucleotides align to TRBD1. The CDR3 is 17 amino acids. Germline V gene data show CDR1 as MDHEN and CDR2 as SYDVKM. J gave up 1 base and V 5 bases, and 13 bases lay outside the gene matches. In DNA, the CDR3 is TGTGCCAGCAGTATAATAGGTGGGACAGCAATCCAAGAGACCCAGTACTTC. Translation: CASSIIGGTAIQETQYF. Full variable domain (rest looked up from reference TRBV28 and TRBJ2-5): DVKVTQSSRYLVKRTGEKVFLECVQDMDHENMFWYRQDPGLGLRLIYFSYDVKMKEKGDIPEGYSVSREKKERFSLILESASTNQTSMYLCASSIIGGTAIQETQYFGPGTRLLVL.

V gene TRBV6-5 combines with J gene TRBJ1-4; D perhaps matches TRBD1 (6 bases). CDR3 length: 15 amino acids. CDR1 and CDR2 (germline): MNHEY, SVGAGI. The ends were cut back, 6 bases at V and 0 bases at J, with 11 bases in the middle. As DNA, the CDR3 is TGTGCCAGCAGGATCAGGGGAGCAACTAATGAAAAACTGTTTTTT. It is translated as CASRIRGATNEKLFF.

V is TRBV29-1 and J is TRBJ2-7; 8 bases are shared with TRBD2. Germline assignment: CDR1 SQVTM and CDR2 ANQGSEA. The CDR3 length is 14 residues. Trimming removed 6 bases from V and 0 bases from J; junction bases left unmatched: 7. CDR3 nucleotides: TGCAGCGTATATGGGACTAGAAGCTCCTACGAGCAGTACTTC. Its protein product is CSVYGTRSSYEQYF.

The chain recombines TRBV5-1 with TRBJ2-5, with D maybe TRBD2 (5 bases). Looked up from germline, CDR1 is SGHRS and CDR2 is YFSETQ. Trimming stripped 5 bases from V and 3 bases from J, with 11 bases between. CDR3 length equals 13 residues. CDR3 region: CASSSRREETQYF. The CDR3, as DNA: TGCGCCAGCAGTTCCCGGCGGGAAGAGACCCAGTACTTC.

This rearrangement joins TRBV5-1 to TRBJ2-2, with 7 bases that match TRBD2. V dropped 6 bases and J dropped 10; count of bases not matched to a gene: 12. Germline lookup yields CDR1 SGHRS and CDR2 YFSETQ. The CDR3 length is 14 residues. In DNA, the CDR3 is TGCGCCAGCAAGTATCGGGGGGAAGTCTCGGAGCTGTTTTTT. It is translated as CASKYRGEVSELFF.

The count of this clone is one. V is TRBV6-5 and J is TRBJ1-1, with D tentatively TRBD1 (6 bases). Germline CDR1 MNHEY, CDR2 SVGAGI. The CDR3 is 15 residues long. V lost 6 bases and J lost 0, with 14 bases in between. CDR3 nucleotide sequence: TGTGCCAGCAGGAAAGGGGGGGCCTTGAACACTGAAGCTTTCTTT. Amino acid sequence: CASRKGGALNTEAFF.

This clone was counted only a few times. V usage is TRBV7-9 and J usage is TRBJ1-5, with D maybe TRBD1 (5 bases). V lost 1 base, J lost 5 bases, and 6 bases lay in between. The CDR3 has 13 residues. Per germline, CDR1 SEHNR and CDR2 FQNEAQ (reference sequence). CDR3 residues: CASSLVGDQPQHF. CDR3 bases: TGTGCCAGCAGCTTAGTAGGGGATCAGCCCCAGCATTTT.

The chain employs TRBV6-5 and TRBJ1-4; tentative D call: TRBD1 (6 bases). Germline lookup yields CDR1 MNHEY and CDR2 SVGAGI. V lost 0 bases, J lost 8 bases, and 10 bases lay in between. The CDR3 is made up of 14 amino acids. The DNA of the CDR3 is TGTGCCAGCAGTTACTCGGGACAAGAGGAAAAACTGTTTTTT. Protein sequence: CASSYSGQEEKLFF.

The V and J genes are TRBV5-4 and TRBJ2-5, with 7 bases lining up with TRBD1. Germline values: CDR1 SGHNT, CDR2 YYREEE (reference sequence). CDR3 length: 15 residues. After removal of 2 bases from V and 5 bases from J, the junction contained 9 bases not matched to a gene. The CDR3 sequence is CASSLQQGSGETQYF. In nucleotides, the CDR3 is TGTGCCAGCAGCTTACAACAGGGGTCCGGGGAGACCCAGTACTTC.

The chain carries TRBV14 and TRBJ1-1, with a weak D call TRBD1 (6 bases). This CDR3 region has 14 residues. Germline V lookup: CDR1 SGHDN, CDR2 FVKESK. Trimming pared 4 bases from V and 6 bases from J, leaving 15 bases between. The CDR3 coding sequence is TGTGCCAGCAGCCGGGTGCAGGGGAAGTCTGAAGCTTTCTTT. The encoded protein is CASSRVQGKSEAFF.

This clone was seen only once. The V and J genes are TRBV21-1 and TRBJ1-5. TRBV21-1 is classified as a pseudogene. This CDR3 spans 20 amino acids. CDR3 nucleotide sequence: TGTGCCAGCAGCCCCCACCGGGAGGGGAGGGAGGGCTATAGCAATCAGCCCCAGCATTTT. Residues: CASSPHREGREGYSNQPQHF.

In this sample, this clone turned up once. The chain employs TRBV27 and TRBJ1-5, with a tentative D call TRBD1 (6 bases). CDR1 and CDR2 (germline): MNHEY, SMNVEV (reference sequence). The CDR3 loop spans 12 amino acids. V lost 3 bases and J lost 10, with 10 bases in between. CDR3 bases: TGTGCCAGCAGTTTGCTCAGGGGACCCCAGCATTTT. Amino acid sequence: CASSLLRGPQHF.